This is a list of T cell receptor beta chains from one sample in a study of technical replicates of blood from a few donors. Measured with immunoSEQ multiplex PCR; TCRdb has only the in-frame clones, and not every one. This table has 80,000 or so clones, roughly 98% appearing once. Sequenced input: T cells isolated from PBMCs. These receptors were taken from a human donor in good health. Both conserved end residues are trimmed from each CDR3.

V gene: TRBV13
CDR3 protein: ASSTFGGRQGTEAF

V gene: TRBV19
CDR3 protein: ASSLGLAGDNEQF

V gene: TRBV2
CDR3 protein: ASREETGSYGYT

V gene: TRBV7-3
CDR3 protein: ASSPGTFSGELF

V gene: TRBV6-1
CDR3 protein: ASSGDREILYEQY

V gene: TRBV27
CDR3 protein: ASTRGGLATNTGELF

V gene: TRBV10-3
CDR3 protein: AISLSGPSTDTQY

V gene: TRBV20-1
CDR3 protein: SARPYYEQY

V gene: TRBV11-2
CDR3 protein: ASSFRGRTEAF

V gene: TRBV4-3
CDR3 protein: ASSPRTSVSSYNEQF

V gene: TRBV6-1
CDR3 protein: ASSQGLAGTVYEQY

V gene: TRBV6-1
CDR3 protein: ASSEAWTGNEKLF

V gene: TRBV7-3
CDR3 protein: ASSLSRYETQY

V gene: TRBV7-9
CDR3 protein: ASSADPAEQF

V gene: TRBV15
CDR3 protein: ATSVDTSNTEAF

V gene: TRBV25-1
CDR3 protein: ASSLQDRDYEQY

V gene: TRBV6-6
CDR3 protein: ASSYLTVGVGEQY

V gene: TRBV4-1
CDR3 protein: ASSLLRATNEKLF

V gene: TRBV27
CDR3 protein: ASSTGIKGYEQY

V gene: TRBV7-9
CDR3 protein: ASSLPNSFKDTYNEQF

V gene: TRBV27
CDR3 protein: ASSWGGRAYEQY

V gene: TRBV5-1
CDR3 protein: ASSFGGGRGNTEAF

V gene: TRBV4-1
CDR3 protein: ASSQLAGDADTQY

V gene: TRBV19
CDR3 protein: ASRLSRANTGELF

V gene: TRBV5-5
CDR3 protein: ASSLASVNTGELF

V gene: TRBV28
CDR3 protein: ASRTTNTNTGELF

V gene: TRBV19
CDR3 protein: ASSRTNYGYT

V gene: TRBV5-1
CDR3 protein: ASSSSGTGTDTQY

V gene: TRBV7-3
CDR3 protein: ASSSGQVTDTQY

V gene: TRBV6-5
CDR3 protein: ASSTRDRVRETQY

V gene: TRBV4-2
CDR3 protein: ASSHLEEREPGDTQY

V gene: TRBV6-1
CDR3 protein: ASSEAQWLGRTDTQY